This note documents a single T cell receptor (beta chain) sequence. The data were obtained in a study of blood T cell repertoires in COVID-19. Here immunoSEQ multiplex PCR was the method, and the copy in TCRdb shows in-frame clones only, minus some. There are about 240,000 clones in the sample; roughly 87% occur only once, and 2.5% to 3% lies in the top ten. Participants were aged about 18 to 100 years, lived in over 20 US areas, and enrolled virtually. The TCR originated in a woman aged 25 to 39 with acute COVID-19. Material for sequencing was PBMCs or T cells enriched from blood (not recorded which).

The CDR3, as DNA: TGTGCCAGCAGTTACTACGGACAGGGAACTTTGAAGGGTGGCTACACCTTC. Translated, it gives CASSYYGQGTLKGGYTF. This chain connects TRBV6-2 or TRBV6-3 to TRBJ1-2; TRBD1 matches 8 bases. Germline V gene data show CDR1 as MNHEY and CDR2 as SVGEGT. Unmatched junction bases numbered 14, after V lost 1 base and J lost 7 bases. The CDR3 length is 17 residues.